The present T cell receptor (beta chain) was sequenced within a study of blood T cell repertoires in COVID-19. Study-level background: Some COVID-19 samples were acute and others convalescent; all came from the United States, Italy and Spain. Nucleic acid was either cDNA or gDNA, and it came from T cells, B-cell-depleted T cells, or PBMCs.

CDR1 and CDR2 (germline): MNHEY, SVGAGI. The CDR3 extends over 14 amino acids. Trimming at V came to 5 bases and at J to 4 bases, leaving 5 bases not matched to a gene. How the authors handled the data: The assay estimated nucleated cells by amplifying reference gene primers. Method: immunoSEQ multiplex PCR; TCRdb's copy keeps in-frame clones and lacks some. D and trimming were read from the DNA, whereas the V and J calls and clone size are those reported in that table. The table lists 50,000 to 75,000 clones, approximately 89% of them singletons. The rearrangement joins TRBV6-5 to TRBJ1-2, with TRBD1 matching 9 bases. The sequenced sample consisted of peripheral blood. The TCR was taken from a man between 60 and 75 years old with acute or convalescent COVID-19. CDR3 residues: CASSPATGGYGYTF. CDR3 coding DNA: TGTGCCAGCAGTCCTGCGACAGGGGGCTATGGCTACACCTTC.